A selection of T cell receptor beta chains follows, all from one sample in a study of control samples from healthy donors and cancer patients. The assay was immunoSEQ multiplex PCR, and TCRdb's table has in-frame clones only and misses some. The sample includes more than 10,000 clones, 90% to 95% seen only once; the top ten take roughly an eighth. Material for sequencing was PBMCs. The receptors come from a man aged 80 or over with lung cancer. Each CDR3 is given without its conserved first and last residue.

length	V	J	CDR3
10	TRBV12-3/TRBV12-4	TRBJ1-2	ASSFSNYGYT
14	TRBV18	TRBJ1-5	ASSPLPTYSNQPQH
12	TRBV28	TRBJ1-3	ASTLSGGRNTIY
12	TRBV20-1	TRBJ1-1	SASIPLLAAEAF
15	TRBV7-2	TRBJ2-5	ASSPTSGGALGQTQY
10	TRBV7-9	TRBJ2-7	ASSFPQEEQY
16	TRBV10-1	TRBJ1-1	ASIGDRPPYSMNTEAF
13	TRBV6-1	TRBJ1-5	ASSELPEGNQPQH
12	TRBV7-9	TRBJ1-2	ASSRGSTENGYT
13	TRBV2	TRBJ2-1	ASRLTSGGEDVQF
12	TRBV19	TRBJ1-2	ASSPDMGDYGYT
12	TRBV5-1	TRBJ1-1	ASSATGTNTEAF
11	TRBV14	TRBJ1-1	ASSPQTGTEAF
10	TRBV10-1	TRBJ1-2	ASSPDNYGYT
14	TRBV19	TRBJ2-5	ASSTRDSAYQETQY
14	TRBV21-1	TRBJ2-7	AGGGGLAGIRDEQY
14	TRBV5-1	TRBJ1-1	ASSSKGREVNTEAF